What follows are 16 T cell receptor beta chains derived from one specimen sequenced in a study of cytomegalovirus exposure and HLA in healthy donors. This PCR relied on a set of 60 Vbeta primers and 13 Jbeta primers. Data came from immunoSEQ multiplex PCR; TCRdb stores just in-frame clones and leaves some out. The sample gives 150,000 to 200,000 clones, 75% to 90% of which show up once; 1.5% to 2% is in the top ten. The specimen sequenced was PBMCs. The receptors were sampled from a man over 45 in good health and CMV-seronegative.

The CDR3 protein is CASSLELQGAGDTQYF. CDR3 in DNA: TGCGCCAGCAGCTTGGAGCTTCAGGGGGCGGGAGATACGCAGTATTTT. This chain uses TRBV5-1 with TRBJ2-3, with 8 nucleotides matching TRBD1. Germline lookup yields CDR1 SGHRS and CDR2 YFSETQ. The CDR3 loop spans 16 amino acids. J lost 5 bases, V lost 0 bases, and 8 bases had no gene match.

The CDR3 loop is CASSFLAGAPEAFF. The DNA for the CDR3 is TGTGCCAGCAGCTTCCTCGCGGGGGCCCCTGAAGCTTTCTTT. V gene TRBV5-5 combines with J gene TRBJ1-1; tentative D call: TRBD1 (6 bases). Germline V gives CDR1 SGHKS, CDR2 YYEKEE (reference sequence). V lost 2 bases and J lost 6, with 14 bases in between. There are 14 residues in the CDR3.

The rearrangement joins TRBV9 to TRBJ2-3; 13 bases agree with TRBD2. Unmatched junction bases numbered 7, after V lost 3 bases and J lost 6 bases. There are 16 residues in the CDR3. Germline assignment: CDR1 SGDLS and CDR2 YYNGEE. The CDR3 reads CASSGTGTSGMDTQYF. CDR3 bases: TGTGCCAGCAGCGGTACCGGGACTAGCGGGATGGATACGCAGTATTTT.

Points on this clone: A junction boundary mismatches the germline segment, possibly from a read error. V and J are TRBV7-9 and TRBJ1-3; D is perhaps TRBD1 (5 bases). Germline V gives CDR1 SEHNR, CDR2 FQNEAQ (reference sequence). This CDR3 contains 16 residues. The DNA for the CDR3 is TGTTCCAGCAGCTGGGAGGGGATTAGCTCTGGAAACACCATATATTTT. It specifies CSSSWEGISSGNTIYF.

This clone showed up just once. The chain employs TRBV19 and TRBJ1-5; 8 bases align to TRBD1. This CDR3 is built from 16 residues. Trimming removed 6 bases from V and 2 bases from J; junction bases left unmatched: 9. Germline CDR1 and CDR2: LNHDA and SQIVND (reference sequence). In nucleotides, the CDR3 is TGTGCCAGTAGACCCCAGGGGGCGCGGGGCAATCAGCCCCAGCATTTT. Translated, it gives CASRPQGARGNQPQHF.

CDR3 residues: CASSATNYGYTF. CDR3 DNA sequence: TGTGCCAGCAGTGCCACTAACTATGGCTACACCTTC. The J gene is TRBJ1-2, the V gene TRBV25-1; no clear D gene. Germline assignment: CDR1 MGHDK and CDR2 SYGVNS. V lost 4 bases to trimming and J lost 0 bases, with 3 bases between them. The CDR3 covers 12 residues.

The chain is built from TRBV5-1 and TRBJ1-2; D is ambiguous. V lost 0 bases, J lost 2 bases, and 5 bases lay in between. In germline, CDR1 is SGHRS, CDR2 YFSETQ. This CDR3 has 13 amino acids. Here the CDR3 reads CASSLAGNYGYTF. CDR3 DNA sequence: TGCGCCAGCAGCTTGGCGGGGAACTATGGCTACACCTTC.

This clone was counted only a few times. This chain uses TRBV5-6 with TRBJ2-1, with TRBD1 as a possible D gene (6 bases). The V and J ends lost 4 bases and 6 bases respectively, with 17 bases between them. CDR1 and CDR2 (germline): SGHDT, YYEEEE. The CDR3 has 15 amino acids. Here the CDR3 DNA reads TGTGCCAGCAGCGTGAGGGGGAATGGTGGCAATGAGCAGTTCTTC. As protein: CASSVRGNGGNEQFF.

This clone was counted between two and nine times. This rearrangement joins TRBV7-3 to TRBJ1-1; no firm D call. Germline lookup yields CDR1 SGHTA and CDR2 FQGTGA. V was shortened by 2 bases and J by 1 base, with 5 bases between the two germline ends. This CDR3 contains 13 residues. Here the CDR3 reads CASSLSQNTEAFF. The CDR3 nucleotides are TGTGCCAGCAGCTTATCCCAGAACACTGAAGCTTTCTTT. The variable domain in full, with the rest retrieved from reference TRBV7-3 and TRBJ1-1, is GAGVSQTPSNKVTEKGKYVELRCDPISGHTALYWYRQSLGQGPEFLIYFQGTGAADDSGLPNDRFFAVRPEGSVSTLKIQRTERGDSAVYLCASSLSQNTEAFFGQGTRLTVV.

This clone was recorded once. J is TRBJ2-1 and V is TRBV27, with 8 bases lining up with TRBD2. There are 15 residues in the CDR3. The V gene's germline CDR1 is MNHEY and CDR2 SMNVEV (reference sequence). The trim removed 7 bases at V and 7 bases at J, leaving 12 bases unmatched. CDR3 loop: CASTVGGSGANEQFF. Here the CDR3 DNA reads TGTGCCAGCACCGTCGGGGGTAGCGGGGCAAATGAGCAGTTCTTC.

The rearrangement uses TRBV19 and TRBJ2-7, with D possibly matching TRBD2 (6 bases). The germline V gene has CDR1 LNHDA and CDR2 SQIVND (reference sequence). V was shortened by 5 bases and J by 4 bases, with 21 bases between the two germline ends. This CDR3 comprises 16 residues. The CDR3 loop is CASSPRQTGGFYEQYF. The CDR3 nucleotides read TGTGCCAGTAGTCCAAGACAGACTGGAGGGTTTTACGAGCAGTACTTC.

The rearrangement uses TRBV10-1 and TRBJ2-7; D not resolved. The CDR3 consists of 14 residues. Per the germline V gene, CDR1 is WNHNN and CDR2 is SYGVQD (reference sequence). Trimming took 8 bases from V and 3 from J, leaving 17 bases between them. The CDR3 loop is CASPCVRRYYEQYF. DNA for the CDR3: TGCGCCAGCCCCTGCGTGAGGCGCTACTACGAGCAGTACTTC.

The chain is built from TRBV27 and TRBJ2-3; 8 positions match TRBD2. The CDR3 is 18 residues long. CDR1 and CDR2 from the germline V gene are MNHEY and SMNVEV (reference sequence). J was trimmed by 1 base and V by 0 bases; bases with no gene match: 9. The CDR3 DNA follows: TGTGCCAGCAGTTTATCCCTCCAGCGGGAGAGGTGCACAGATACGCAGTATTTT. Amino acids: CASSLSLQRERCTDTQYF.

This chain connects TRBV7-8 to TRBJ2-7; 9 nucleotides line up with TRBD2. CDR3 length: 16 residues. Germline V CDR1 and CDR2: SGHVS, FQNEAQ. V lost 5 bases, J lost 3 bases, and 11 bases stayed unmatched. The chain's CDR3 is CASSPFTPAGGYEQYF. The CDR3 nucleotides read TGTGCCAGCAGCCCCTTTACGCCAGCGGGAGGCTACGAGCAGTACTTC.

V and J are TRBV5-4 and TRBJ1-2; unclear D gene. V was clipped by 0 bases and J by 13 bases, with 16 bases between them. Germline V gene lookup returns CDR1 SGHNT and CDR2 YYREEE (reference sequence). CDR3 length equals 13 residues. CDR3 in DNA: TGTGCCAGCAGCTTGGCGGGCGTACACGGAGGCACCTTC. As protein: CASSLAGVHGGTF.

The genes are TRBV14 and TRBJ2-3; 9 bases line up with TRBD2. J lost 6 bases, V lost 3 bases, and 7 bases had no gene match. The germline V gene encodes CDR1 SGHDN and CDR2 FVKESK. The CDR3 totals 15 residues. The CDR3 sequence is CASSHLRTSVDTQYF. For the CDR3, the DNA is TGTGCCAGCAGCCATCTCCGGACTAGCGTTGATACGCAGTATTTT.